This T cell receptor (beta chain) is drawn from a study of T cells in Graves' hyperthyroidism and ophthalmopathy. Study details: The authors collected peripheral blood at initial diagnosis, before any treatment. Study-wide points: Most thyroid clonotypes that were expanded above 0.001 also turned up in blood.

TCR beta CDR3 regions were amplified from RNA. HTBI primers were used for first-round RT-PCR of the TCR CDR3. One entry per CDR3 protein, called by TCRdb with MiXCR from the multiplex PCR reads. The table has approximately 720,000 distinct CDR3 sequences, around 20% seen once. This clonotype was seen ten or more times. Its cognate antigen is unknown. The germline gives CDR1 SGHAT, CDR2 FQNNGV. The CDR3 extends over 15 amino acids. V lost 5 bases to trimming and J lost 4 bases; unmatched junction nucleotides: 6. Source material: blood. V and J are TRBV11-2 and TRBJ1-1; 11 positions agree with TRBD1. This TCR was recovered from a woman aged 45-60 years with Graves' hyperthyroidism that later progressed to Graves' ophthalmopathy. The CDR3 bases are TGTGCCAGCAGCCGCCAGGGACAGGGGGGCACTGAAGCTTTCTTT. It specifies CASSRQGQGGTEAFF.